Presented here are 5 T cell receptor beta chains from one specimen sequenced in a study of blood T cells in healthy people across ages (dated by TCRdb to the mid-2010s). The library was produced with 5' RACE. TCRdb shows the sequencer as Illumina HiSeq 2500. A second PCR of about 7 to 12 cycles was run with a J-beta primer mix and a sample-barcoded 5' primer. The public reads were reanalyzed by TCRdb: fastp trimming at Q25, MiXCR alignment, in-frame beta chains only. Each entry merges the rows of one CDR3 protein and shows their most common DNA and genes. The sample table lists approximately 810,000 distinct CDR3 sequences, 29% of them with a count of one. The top ten constitute approximately 15% of the sample. Material for sequencing was blood. These receptors were taken from a woman older than 75 in good health.

This clonotype was recorded a few times. The chain couples TRBV6-2 or TRBV6-3 to TRBJ1-5; tentatively, D is TRBD1 (5 bases). The CDR3 is 19 residues long. V was clipped by 2 bases and J by 2 bases, with 22 bases between them. Looked up from germline, CDR1 is MNHEY and CDR2 is SVGEGT. CDR3 in amino acids: CASSYGGRGRASGNQPQHF. The CDR3 region has the DNA TGTGCCAGCAGTTACGGTGGGAGGGGCAGAGCCAGTGGCAATCAGCCCCAGCATTTT.

On this clonotype itself: At one end the junction does not follow the germline gene, possibly because of a read error. The chain links TRBV5-6 to TRBJ2-1, with 8 bases that match TRBD1. In germline, CDR1 is SGHDT, CDR2 YYEEEE. The CDR3 runs 18 residues. CDR3 nucleotides: TGTGTCAGCAGCTTGAGGGGTTGGCGGACAGGGTCATATAATGAGCAGTTCTTC. The encoded protein is CVSSLRGWRTGSYNEQFF.

Regarding this clonotype: This could be a read error, since a much larger clone is one nucleotide away. The chain links TRBV5-1 to TRBJ2-1, with no clear D. Germline V gene lookup returns CDR1 SGHRS and CDR2 YFSETQ. Trimming pared 2 bases from V and 4 bases from J, leaving 13 bases between. The CDR3 length is 15 residues. CDR3 residues: CASSLGNLGYNEQFF. The CDR3 DNA follows: TGCGCCAGCAGCTTAGGGAATTTGGGATACAATGAGCAGTTCTTC.

Many counts were recorded for this clonotype. The chain has TRBV3-1 and TRBJ2-5, with a possible D match to TRBD1 (5 bases). CDR1 is LGHDT and CDR2 is YNNKEL in the germline V gene (reference sequence). CDR3 length: 15 amino acids. Trimming left V 1 base short and J 2 bases short, with 11 bases between. The CDR3 DNA reads as TGTGCCAGCAGCCAAGGACTGGGGCAGCAAGAGACCCAGTACTTC. Protein: CASSQGLGQQETQYF.

As for this clonotype: A much larger clone differs from this one at a single base, so this may be a read error. The chain recombines TRBV10-3 with TRBJ2-1; 7 positions match TRBD2. This CDR3 contains 14 residues. Germline-derived CDR1 and CDR2 are ENHRY and SYGVKD. J lost 7 bases, V lost 4 bases, and 7 bases had no gene match. This CDR3 reads CAISGAGGKNEQFF. The CDR3, as DNA: TGTGCCATCAGTGGGGCCGGGGGGAAGAATGAGCAGTTCTTC.